This TCR beta chain was obtained from a study of blood T cell repertoires in COVID-19. Per germline, CDR1 MNHEY and CDR2 SVGEGT. V was pared by 4 bases and J by 7 bases, with 10 bases between. This CDR3 is 13 amino acids long. The data were produced by immunoSEQ multiplex PCR, yet TCRdb's version contains in-frame clones alone and is incomplete. The sample carries around 100,000 clones, 80% to 90% recorded once. Sequencing used peripheral blood. V is TRBV6-2 or TRBV6-3 and J is TRBJ1-4, with D unresolved. The receptor was isolated from a human donor in a cohort sampled during active COVID-19. Written as DNA, the CDR3 is TGTGCCAGCAGTTCGGGGAGCCCTGAAAAACTGTTTTTT. It yields the protein CASSSGSPEKLFF.